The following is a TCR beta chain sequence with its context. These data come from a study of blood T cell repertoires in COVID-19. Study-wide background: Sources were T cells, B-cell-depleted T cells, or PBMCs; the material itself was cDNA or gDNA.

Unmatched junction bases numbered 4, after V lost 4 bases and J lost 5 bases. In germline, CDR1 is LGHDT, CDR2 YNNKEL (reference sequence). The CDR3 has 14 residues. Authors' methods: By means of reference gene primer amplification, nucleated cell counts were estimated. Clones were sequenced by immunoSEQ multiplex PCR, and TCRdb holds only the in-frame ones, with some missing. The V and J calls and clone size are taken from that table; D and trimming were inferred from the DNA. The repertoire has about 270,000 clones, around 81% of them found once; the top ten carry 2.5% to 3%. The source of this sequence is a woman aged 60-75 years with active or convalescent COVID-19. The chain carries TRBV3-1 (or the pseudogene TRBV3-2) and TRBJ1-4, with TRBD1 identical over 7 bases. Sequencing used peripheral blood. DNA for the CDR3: TGTGCCAGCAGCCTGACAGGGTTAAATGAAAAACTGTTTTTT. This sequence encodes CASSLTGLNEKLFF.